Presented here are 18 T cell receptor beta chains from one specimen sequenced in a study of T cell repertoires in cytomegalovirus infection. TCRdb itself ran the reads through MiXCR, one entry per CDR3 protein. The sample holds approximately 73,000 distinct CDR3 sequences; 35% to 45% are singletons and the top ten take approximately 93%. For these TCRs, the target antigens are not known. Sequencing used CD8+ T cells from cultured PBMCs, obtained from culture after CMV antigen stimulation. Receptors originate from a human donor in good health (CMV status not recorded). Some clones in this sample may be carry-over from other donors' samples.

CDR3 in amino acids: CATTDREFSDEQFF. The CDR3 DNA follows: TGTGCCACCACAGACAGGGAGTTTTCCGATGAGCAGTTCTTC. The gene calls are TRBV10-3 and TRBJ2-1, with TRBD1 matching 7 bases. V lost 10 bases and J lost 8; bases outside the gene matches: 14. There are 14 residues in the CDR3. Germline V gene lookup returns CDR1 ENHRY and CDR2 SYGVKD.

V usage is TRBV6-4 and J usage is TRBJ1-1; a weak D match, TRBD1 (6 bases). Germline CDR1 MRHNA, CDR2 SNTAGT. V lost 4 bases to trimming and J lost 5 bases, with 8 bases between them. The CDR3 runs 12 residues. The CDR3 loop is CASSGGRTEAFF. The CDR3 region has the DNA TGTGCCAGCAGTGGGGGGCGGACTGAAGCTTTCTTT.

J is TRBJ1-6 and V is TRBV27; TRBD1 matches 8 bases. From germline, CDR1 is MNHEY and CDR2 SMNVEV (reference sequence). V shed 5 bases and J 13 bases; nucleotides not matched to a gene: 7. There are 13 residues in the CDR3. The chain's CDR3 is CASSARDRLPLHF. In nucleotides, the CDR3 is TGTGCCAGCAGTGCCCGGGACAGGTTGCCCCTCCACTTT.

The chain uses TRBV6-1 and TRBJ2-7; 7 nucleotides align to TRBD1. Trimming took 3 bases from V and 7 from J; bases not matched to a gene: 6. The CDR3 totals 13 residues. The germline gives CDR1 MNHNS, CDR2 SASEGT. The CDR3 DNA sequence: TGTGCCAGCAGTGAGACAGGGTTGGGGGAGCAGTACTTC. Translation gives CASSETGLGEQYF.

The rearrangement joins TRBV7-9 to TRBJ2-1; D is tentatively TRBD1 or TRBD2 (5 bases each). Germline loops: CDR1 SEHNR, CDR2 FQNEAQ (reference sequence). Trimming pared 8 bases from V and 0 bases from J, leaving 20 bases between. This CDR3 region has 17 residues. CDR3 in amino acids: CASLGAEVSSSYNEQFF. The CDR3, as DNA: TGTGCCAGCCTCGGGGCAGAGGTATCGAGCTCCTACAATGAGCAGTTCTTC.

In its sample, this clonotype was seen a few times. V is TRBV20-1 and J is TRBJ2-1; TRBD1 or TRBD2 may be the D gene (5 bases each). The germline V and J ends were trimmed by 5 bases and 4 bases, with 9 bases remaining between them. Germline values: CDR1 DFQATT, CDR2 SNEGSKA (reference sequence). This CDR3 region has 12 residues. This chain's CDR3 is CSARGFYNEQFF. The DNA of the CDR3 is TGCAGTGCTCGGGGCTTTTACAATGAGCAGTTCTTC.

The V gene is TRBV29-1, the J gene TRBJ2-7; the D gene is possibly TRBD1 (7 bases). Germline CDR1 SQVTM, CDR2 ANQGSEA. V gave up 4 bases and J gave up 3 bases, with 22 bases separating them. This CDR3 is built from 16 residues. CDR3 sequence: CSVVARDREAGYEQYF. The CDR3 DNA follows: TGCAGCGTTGTGGCCAGAGACAGGGAGGCAGGCTACGAGCAGTACTTC.

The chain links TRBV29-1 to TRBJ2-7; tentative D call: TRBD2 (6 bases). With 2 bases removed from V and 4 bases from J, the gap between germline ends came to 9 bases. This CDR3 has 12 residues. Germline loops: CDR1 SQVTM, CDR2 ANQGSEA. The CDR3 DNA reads TGCAGCGTTGAATTAGGGACTTACGAGCAGTACTTC. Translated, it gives CSVELGTYEQYF.

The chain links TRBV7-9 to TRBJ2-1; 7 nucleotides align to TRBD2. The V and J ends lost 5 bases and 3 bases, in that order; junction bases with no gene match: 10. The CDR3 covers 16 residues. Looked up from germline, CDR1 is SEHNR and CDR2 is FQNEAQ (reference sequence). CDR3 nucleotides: TGTGCCAGCAGCCCTCCGGGTGGGGGGGGCTACAATGAGCAGTTCTTC. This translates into CASSPPGGGGYNEQFF. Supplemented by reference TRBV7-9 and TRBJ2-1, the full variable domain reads DTGVSQNPRHKITKRGQNVTFRCDPISEHNRLYWYRQTLGQGPEFLTYFQNEAQLEKSRLLSDRFSAERPKGSFSTLEIQRTEQGDSAMYLCASSPPGGGGYNEQFFGPGTRLTVL.

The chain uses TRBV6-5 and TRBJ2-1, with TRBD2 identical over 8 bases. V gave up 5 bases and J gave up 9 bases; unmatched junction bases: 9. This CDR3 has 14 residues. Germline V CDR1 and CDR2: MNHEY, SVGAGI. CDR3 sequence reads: CASSGRGGEGEQFF. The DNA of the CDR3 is TGTGCCAGCAGTGGCCGGGGGGGCGAGGGTGAGCAGTTCTTC.

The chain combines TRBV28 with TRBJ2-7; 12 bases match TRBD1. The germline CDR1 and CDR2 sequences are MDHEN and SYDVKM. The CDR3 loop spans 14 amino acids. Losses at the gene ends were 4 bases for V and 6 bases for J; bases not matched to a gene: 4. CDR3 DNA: TGTGCCAGCAGTTCCGGGACAGGGGGCCGCGAGCAGTACTTC. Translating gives CASSSGTGGREQYF.

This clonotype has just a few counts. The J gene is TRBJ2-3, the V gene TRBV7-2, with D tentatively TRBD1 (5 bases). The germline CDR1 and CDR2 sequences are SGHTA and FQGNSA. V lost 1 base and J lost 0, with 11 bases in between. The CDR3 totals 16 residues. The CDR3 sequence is CASSLVHRSSTDTQYF. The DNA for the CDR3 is TGTGCCAGCAGCTTAGTTCACAGGTCTAGCACAGATACGCAGTATTTT.

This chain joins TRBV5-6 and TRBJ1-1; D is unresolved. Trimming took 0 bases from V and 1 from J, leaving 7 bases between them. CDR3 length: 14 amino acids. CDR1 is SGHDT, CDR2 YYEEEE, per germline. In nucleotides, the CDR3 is TGTGCCAGCAGCTTGGCAGGAGCGAACACTGAAGCTTTCTTT. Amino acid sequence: CASSLAGANTEAFF.

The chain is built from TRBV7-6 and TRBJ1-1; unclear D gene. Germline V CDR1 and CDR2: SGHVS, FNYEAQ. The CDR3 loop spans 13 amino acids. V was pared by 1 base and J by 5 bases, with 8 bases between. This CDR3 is CASSLGRATEAFF. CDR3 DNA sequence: TGTGCCAGCAGCTTAGGAAGGGCGACTGAAGCTTTCTTT.

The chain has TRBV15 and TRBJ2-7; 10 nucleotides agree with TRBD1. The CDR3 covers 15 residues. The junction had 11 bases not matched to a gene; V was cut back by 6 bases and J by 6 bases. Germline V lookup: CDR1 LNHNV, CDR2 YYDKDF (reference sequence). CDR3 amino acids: CATRTGTGDYVEQYF. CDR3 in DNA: TGTGCCACCAGAACCGGGACAGGGGACTACGTCGAGCAGTACTTC. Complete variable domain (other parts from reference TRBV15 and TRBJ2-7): DAMVIQNPRYQVTQFGKPVTLSCSQTLNHNVMYWYQQKSSQAPKLLFHYYDKDFNNEADTPDNFQSRRPNTSFCFLDIRSPGLGDTAMYLCATRTGTGDYVEQYFGPGTRLTVT.

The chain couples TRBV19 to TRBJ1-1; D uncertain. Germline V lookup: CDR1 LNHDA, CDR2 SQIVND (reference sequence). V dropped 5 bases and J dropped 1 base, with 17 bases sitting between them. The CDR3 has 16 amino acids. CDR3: CASSPYATEGNTEAFF. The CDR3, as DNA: TGTGCCAGTAGTCCCTATGCTACAGAGGGGAACACTGAAGCTTTCTTT.

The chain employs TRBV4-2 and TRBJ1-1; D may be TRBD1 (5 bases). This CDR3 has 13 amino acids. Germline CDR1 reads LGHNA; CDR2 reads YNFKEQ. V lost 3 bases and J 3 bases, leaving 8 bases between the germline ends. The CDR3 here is CASSQGGYTEAFF. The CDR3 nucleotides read TGTGCCAGCAGCCAGGGGGGGTACACTGAAGCTTTCTTT.

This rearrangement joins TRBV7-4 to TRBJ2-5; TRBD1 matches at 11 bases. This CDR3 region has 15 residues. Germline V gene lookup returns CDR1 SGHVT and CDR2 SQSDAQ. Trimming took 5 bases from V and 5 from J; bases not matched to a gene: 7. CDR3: CASSQRTGGRETQYF. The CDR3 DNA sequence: TGTGCCAGCAGCCAACGGACAGGGGGCAGGGAGACCCAGTACTTC.